This T cell receptor beta chain was sequenced for a study of Ad26.COV2.S vaccination and SARS-CoV-2 variants. Broader study findings: Total T cell responses, in the TCR breadth and depth analyses, may have been underestimated.

Germline V gene data show CDR1 as SGDLS and CDR2 as YYNGEE. The CDR3 runs to 15 residues. Trimming left V 0 bases short and J 4 bases short, with 10 bases between. The data were produced by immunoSEQ multiplex PCR, yet TCRdb's version contains in-frame clones alone and is incomplete. The sample carries a few hundred thousand clones, around 87% recorded once. In the case of this clone: Its target is not known.

Treatment of the sample: around 19 received Ad26.COV2.S at low or high dose, single or two shots; 5 received placebo; per-sample allocation not given. Collection of the samples took place on day 63 after the first injection of vaccine or placebo. Recruitment in Boston yielded a donor of adult age, 18-55 years. The V and J genes are TRBV9 and TRBJ2-2; a possible D gene is TRBD2 (5 bases). The starting material was peripheral blood, obtained in a trial of Ad26.COV2.S vaccine versus placebo. The TCR was taken from a person between 18 and 59 years old who received the Ad26.COV2.S COVID-19 vaccine or a placebo. The CDR3 region is CASSVGPEGTGELFF. The CDR3 nucleotides read TGTGCCAGCAGCGTAGGGCCTGAGGGCACCGGGGAGCTGTTTTTT.